Below are 10 T cell receptor beta chains sequenced from a single sample in a study of molecular identifiers for immune sequencing clone quantification. TCRdb ran MiXCR on the PCR reads and lists one entry per CDR3 protein. The sample lists more than 450,000 distinct CDR3 sequences, about 22% occurring once. Sequenced sample: naive CD8+ T cells from blood, with Jurkat cell RNA spiked in. Noted subset: FACS-sorted CD8+CD4-CCR7+CD45RA+ naive T cells. The source of these receptors is a human donor in good health. Some libraries in this study had Jurkat cell RNA spiked in.

The table lists this clonotype with a few counts. Mismatch with germline at one junction end may stem from a read error. The chain joins TRBV7-6 to TRBJ1-1, with 8 nucleotides matching TRBD1. CDR1 is SGHVS and CDR2 is FNYEAQ in the germline V gene. The CDR3 runs 14 residues. In DNA, the CDR3 is TGTGCCAGCAGCGTGGACAGGGTGAAGACTGAAGCTTTCTTT. The encoded protein is CASSVDRVKTEAFF.

This clonotype has a handful of counts. The chain joins TRBV12-3 or TRBV12-4 to TRBJ1-3; D may be TRBD1 (6 bases). Trimming cost V 6 bases and J 4 bases, with 19 bases left between them. The CDR3 covers 16 residues. In nucleotides, the CDR3 is TGTGCCAGCAGCACGATTGTAGGGGGAGAAGGAAACACCATATATTTT. It is translated as CASSTIVGGEGNTIYF.

There are many counts of this clonotype. The gene calls are TRBV28 and TRBJ2-7, with 9 nucleotides matching TRBD1. CDR3 length equals 16 residues. CDR1 and CDR2 from the germline V gene are MDHEN and SYDVKM. Germline trimming cut 1 base from V and 5 bases from J; bases unmatched to any gene: 9. The CDR3 DNA is TGTGCCAGCAGTTTATCAGCGGGACAGGGCCTCGACGAGCAGTACTTC. Encoded protein: CASSLSAGQGLDEQYF. Filled out from reference TRBV28 and TRBJ2-7, the complete variable domain reads DVKVTQSSRYLVKRTGEKVFLECVQDMDHENMFWYRQDPGLGLRLIYFSYDVKMKEKGDIPEGYSVSREKKERFSLILESASTNQTSMYLCASSLSAGQGLDEQYFGPGTRLTVT.

This clonotype was seen at least ten times. This chain joins TRBV28 and TRBJ1-6, with a tentative D call TRBD1 (5 bases). The CDR3 length is 15 residues. From germline, CDR1 is MDHEN and CDR2 SYDVKM. Trimming left V 2 bases short and J 5 bases short, with 10 bases between. The CDR3 bases are TGTGCCAGCAGTTTACCTGGACATAATAATTCACCCCTCCACTTT. Translated: CASSLPGHNNSPLHF.

As DNA, the CDR3 is TGCGCCAGCAGCCTCCGGGAGCCTTCCTACGAGCAGTACTTC. It encodes CASSLREPSYEQYF. J is TRBJ2-7 and V is TRBV5-1; D is perhaps TRBD2 (6 bases). The V end was cut by 4 bases, the J end by 1 base, with 12 bases between. CDR1 SGHRS and CDR2 YFSETQ come from the germline V gene. The CDR3 has 14 amino acids. The variable domain in full, with the rest retrieved from reference TRBV5-1 and TRBJ2-7, is KAGVTQTPRYLIKTRGQQVTLSCSPISGHRSVSWYQQTPGQGLQFLFEYFSETQRNKGNFPGRFSGRQFSNSRSEMNVSTLELGDSALYLCASSLREPSYEQYFGPGTRLTVT.

The V and J genes are TRBV4-1 and TRBJ2-7, with 7 bases lining up with TRBD2. V was pared by 0 bases and J by 2 bases, with 7 bases of the junction left unmatched. Per germline, CDR1 MGHRA and CDR2 YSYEKL. This CDR3 contains 16 residues. The CDR3 sequence is CASSQDPVAGPYEQYF. CDR3 DNA: TGCGCCAGCAGCCAAGATCCGGTAGCGGGCCCCTACGAGCAGTACTTC.

On this clonotype: Being one base from a much bigger clone, this may be a read error. The chain combines TRBV5-3 with TRBJ1-5; D might be TRBD1 (5 bases). TRBV5-3 counts as an open reading frame of uncertain function. CDR3 size: 15 residues. CDR3 nucleotides: TGTGCCAGCAGCTTCACGGACAATAACAATCAGCCCCAGCATTTT. It specifies CASSFTDNNNQPQHF.

This clonotype was counted ten times or more. The J gene is TRBJ1-3, the V gene TRBV7-9; 7 positions match TRBD1. Germline CDR1 reads SEHNR; CDR2 reads FQNEAQ (reference sequence). CDR3 length equals 14 residues. V shed 5 bases, J shed 4 bases, and the junction held 5 bases outside the gene matches. The CDR3 region has the DNA TGTGCCAGCAGCCCGGAGACAGGGGGAAACACCATATATTTT. Protein: CASSPETGGNTIYF. The full variable domain, rest sourced from reference TRBV7-9 and TRBJ1-3, is DTGVSQNPRHKITKRGQNVTFRCDPISEHNRLYWYRQTLGQGPEFLTYFQNEAQLEKSRLLSDRFSAERPKGSFSTLEIQRTEQGDSAMYLCASSPETGGNTIYFGEGSWLTVV.

This clonotype has at least ten counts. This chain joins TRBV4-1 and TRBJ1-1; no firm D call. This CDR3 comprises 14 residues. Germline CDR1 and CDR2: MGHRA and YSYEKL. V lost 3 bases to trimming and J lost 3 bases, with 11 bases between them. The CDR3 DNA reads as TGCGCCAGCAGCCATGGGCACAAGGACACTGAAGCTTTCTTT. The encoded protein is CASSHGHKDTEAFF.

Details on this clonotype: At one end, the junction sequence differs from germline, possibly due to a read error. The chain couples TRBV12-3 or TRBV12-4 to TRBJ2-7; D gene ambiguous. The CDR3 is made up of 11 amino acids. The DNA for the CDR3 is TGTGCCAGCACTTTCACCTACGAGCGGTACTTC. Protein product: CASTFTYERYF.